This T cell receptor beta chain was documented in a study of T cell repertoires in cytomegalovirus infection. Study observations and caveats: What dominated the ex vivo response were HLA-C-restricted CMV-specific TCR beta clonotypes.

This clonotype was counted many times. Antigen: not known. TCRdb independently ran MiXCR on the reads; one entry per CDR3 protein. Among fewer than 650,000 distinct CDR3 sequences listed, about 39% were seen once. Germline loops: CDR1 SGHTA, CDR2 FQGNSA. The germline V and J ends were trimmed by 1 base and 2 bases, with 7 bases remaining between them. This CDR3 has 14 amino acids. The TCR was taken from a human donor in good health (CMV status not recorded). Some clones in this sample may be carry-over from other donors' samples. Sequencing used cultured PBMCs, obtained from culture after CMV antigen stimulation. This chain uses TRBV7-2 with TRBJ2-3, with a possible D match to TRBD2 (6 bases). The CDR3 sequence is CASSLGGNTDTQYF. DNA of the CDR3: TGTGCCAGCAGCTTAGGCGGGAACACAGATACGCAGTATTTT.